Following are 7 T cell receptor beta chains from one sample sequenced in a study of response to subunit inactivated influenza vaccine (dated by TCRdb to 2017 to 2018). Library prep was done by RT-PCR. The sequencer listed for this sample is Illumina HiSeq 2500. TCRdb took the public reads, trimmed them with fastp at Q25, ran MiXCR for clone calling and kept in-frame beta chains. Rows are unified per CDR3 protein, each entry keeping the most common DNA and genes. This sample gives about 150,000 distinct CDR3 sequences in total; roughly 10% of them show up just once. The top ten hold roughly 36% of the sample. This sample comprised CD8+ T cells sorted from PBMCs, obtained less than 30 months after vaccination. The receptors shown here come from a man in his fifties or sixties who received an inactivated influenza vaccine. Donor details come from another sample of the same person, matched by shared clones.

The rearrangement uses TRBV6-2 or TRBV6-3 and TRBJ2-7; 7 positions agree with TRBD1. The CDR3 sequence is 14 residues long. Germline trimming cut 7 bases from V and 5 bases from J; bases unmatched to any gene: 11. Germline CDR1 and CDR2: MNHEY and SVGEGT. In DNA form, the CDR3 reads TGTGCCAGCACGAAATCCCGGGACAGTCACGAGCAGTACTTC. Translated, it gives CASTKSRDSHEQYF.

This clonotype was counted only a few times. The genes are TRBV14 and TRBJ2-1; 8 nucleotides match TRBD1. Per germline, CDR1 SGHDN and CDR2 FVKESK. V lost 2 bases to trimming and J lost 2 bases; unmatched junction nucleotides: 2. The CDR3 is 15 residues long. CDR3 DNA sequence: TGTGCCAGCAGCCAATGGACAGGGCCCTACAATGAGCAGTTCTTC. It yields the protein CASSQWTGPYNEQFF.

This clonotype was counted only a few times. This chain joins TRBV3-1 and TRBJ2-3, with 8 nucleotides matching TRBD2. Germline V gene data show CDR1 as LGHDT and CDR2 as YNNKEL (reference sequence). The CDR3 has 18 amino acids. V shed 0 bases, J shed 0 bases, and the junction held 8 bases outside the gene matches. The CDR3 DNA is TGTGCCAGCAGCCAAGAGCTCGCGGGAGGACCTAGCACAGATACGCAGTATTTT. Translating gives CASSQELAGGPSTDTQYF.

The gene calls are TRBV19 and TRBJ1-2; perhaps TRBD1 as D (6 bases). Germline CDR1 and CDR2: LNHDA and SQIVND (reference sequence). The CDR3 is made up of 16 amino acids. V shed 0 bases and J shed 1 base, with 12 bases lying between them. In DNA form, the CDR3 reads TGTGCCAGTAGTATAGATCGGACAGAAGATAACTATGGCTACACCTTC. It translates to CASSIDRTEDNYGYTF.

This clonotype was found a few times. V gene TRBV28 combines with J gene TRBJ2-5; D unclear. This CDR3 is 14 amino acids long. Trimming pared 1 base from V and 5 bases from J, leaving 11 bases between. Germline-derived CDR1 and CDR2 are MDHEN and SYDVKM. The CDR3 nucleotides read TGTGCCAGCAGTTTATCCGTCGGATCCGAGACCCAGTACTTC. It codes for CASSLSVGSETQYF.

This chain uses TRBV9 with TRBJ2-7, with D possibly TRBD2 on 6 matching bases. Per the germline V gene, CDR1 is SGDLS and CDR2 is YYNGEE. The CDR3 covers 13 residues. The V and J ends lost 4 bases and 4 bases respectively, with 12 bases between them. The CDR3 DNA sequence: TGTGCCAGCAGCCCGCAAAGCGGGTACGAGCAGTACTTC. Translation gives CASSPQSGYEQYF.

This rearrangement joins TRBV6-2 or TRBV6-3 to TRBJ2-7; D is ambiguous. This CDR3 contains 14 residues. Germline values: CDR1 MNHEY, CDR2 SVGEGT. The V end lost 5 bases, the J end lost 6 bases, and 17 bases lay between the germline ends. The CDR3 region has the DNA TGTGCCAGCAGTCCAAGCGTGAAAGGTTCCGAGCAGTACTTC. The encoded protein is CASSPSVKGSEQYF.